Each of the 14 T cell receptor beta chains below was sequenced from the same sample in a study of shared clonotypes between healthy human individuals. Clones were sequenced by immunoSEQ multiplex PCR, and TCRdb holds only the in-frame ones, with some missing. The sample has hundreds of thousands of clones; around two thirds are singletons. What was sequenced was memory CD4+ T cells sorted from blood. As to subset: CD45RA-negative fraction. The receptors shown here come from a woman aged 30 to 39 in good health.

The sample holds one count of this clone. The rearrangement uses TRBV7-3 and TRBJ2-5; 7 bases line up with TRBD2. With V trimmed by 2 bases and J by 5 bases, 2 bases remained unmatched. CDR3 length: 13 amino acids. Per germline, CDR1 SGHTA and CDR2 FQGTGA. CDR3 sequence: CASSLGGGETQYF. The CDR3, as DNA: TGTGCCAGCAGCTTAGGGGGAGGGGAGACCCAGTACTTC.

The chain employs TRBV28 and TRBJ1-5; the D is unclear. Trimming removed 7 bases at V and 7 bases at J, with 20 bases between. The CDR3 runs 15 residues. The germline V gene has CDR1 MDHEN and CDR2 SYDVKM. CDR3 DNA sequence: TGTGCCAGCAACCGGGAGGGCGTTTCTCGACAGCCCCAGCATTTT. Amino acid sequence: CASNREGVSRQPQHF.

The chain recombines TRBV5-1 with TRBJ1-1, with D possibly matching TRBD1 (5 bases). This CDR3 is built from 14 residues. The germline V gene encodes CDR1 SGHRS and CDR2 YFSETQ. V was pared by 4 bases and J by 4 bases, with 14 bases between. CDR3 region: CASSPYGQSTEAFF. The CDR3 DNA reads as TGCGCCAGCAGCCCCTACGGACAATCCACTGAAGCTTTCTTT.

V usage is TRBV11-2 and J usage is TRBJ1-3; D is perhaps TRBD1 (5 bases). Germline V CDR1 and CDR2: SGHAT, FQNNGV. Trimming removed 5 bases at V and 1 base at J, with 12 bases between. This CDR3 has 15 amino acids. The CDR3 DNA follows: TGTGCCAGCAGCCCAGCAGGGACGTCTGGAAACACCATATATTTT. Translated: CASSPAGTSGNTIYF.

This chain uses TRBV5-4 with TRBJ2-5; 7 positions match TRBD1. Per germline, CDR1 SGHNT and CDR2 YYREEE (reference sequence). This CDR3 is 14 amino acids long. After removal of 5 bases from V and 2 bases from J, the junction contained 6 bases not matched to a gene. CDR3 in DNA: TGTGCCAGCAGGGACGGGACAGCACAAGAGACCCAGTACTTC. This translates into CASRDGTAQETQYF.

CDR3 DNA sequence: TGCGCCAGCAGCTTGGTAGGGGGGAGAGGAGAAAAACTGTTTTTT. It encodes CASSLVGGRGEKLFF. The V call is TRBV5-1, the J call TRBJ1-4; possibly TRBD1 for D (6 bases). The CDR3 has 15 residues. Germline V gene lookup returns CDR1 SGHRS and CDR2 YFSETQ. The V gene lost 0 bases and the J gene lost 8 bases, with 14 bases spanning the gap.

The CDR3 DNA is TGTGCCAGCTCTAGGGCAGGGTTGAGGGAAGATACGCAGTATTTT. This gives the protein CASSRAGLREDTQYF. The chain has TRBV27 and TRBJ2-3, with D perhaps given as TRBD1 or TRBD2 (5 bases each). Germline V gene sequence: CDR1 MNHEY, CDR2 SMNVEV (reference sequence). The length of the CDR3 is 15 residues. The V and J ends lost 8 bases and 5 bases respectively, with 20 bases between them.

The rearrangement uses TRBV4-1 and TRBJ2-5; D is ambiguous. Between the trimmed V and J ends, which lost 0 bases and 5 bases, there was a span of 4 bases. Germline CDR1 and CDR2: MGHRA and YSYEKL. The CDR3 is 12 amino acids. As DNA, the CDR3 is TGCGCCAGCAGCCAAGAGTCGGAGACCCAGTACTTC. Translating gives CASSQESETQYF.

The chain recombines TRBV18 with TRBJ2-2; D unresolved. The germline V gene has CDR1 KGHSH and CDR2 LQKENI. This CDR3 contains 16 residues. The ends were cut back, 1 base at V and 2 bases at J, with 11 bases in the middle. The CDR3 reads CASSPLDHANTGELFF. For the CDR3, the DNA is TGTGCCAGCTCACCACTCGACCACGCCAACACCGGGGAGCTGTTTTTT.

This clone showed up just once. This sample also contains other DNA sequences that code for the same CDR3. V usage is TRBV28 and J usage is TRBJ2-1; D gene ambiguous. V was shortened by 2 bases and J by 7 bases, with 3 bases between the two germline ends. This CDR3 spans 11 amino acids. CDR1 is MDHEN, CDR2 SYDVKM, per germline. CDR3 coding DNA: TGTGCCAGCAGTTTAGGGAATGAGCAGTTCTTC. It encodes CASSLGNEQFF.

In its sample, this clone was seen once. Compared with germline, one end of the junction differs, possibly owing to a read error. The CDR3: CASSPGQGENRAKNIQYF. The DNA for the CDR3 is TGCGCCAGCAGCCCCGGACAGGGGGAGAATAGAGCCAAAAACATTCAGTACTTC. The chain links TRBV7-3 to TRBJ2-4; 10 bases align to TRBD1. The CDR3 runs 18 residues. The germline CDR1 and CDR2 sequences are SGHTA and FQGTGA.

The CDR3 nucleotides are TGTGCCAGCAGCTTGGTACCCCTAGCGGGAGGGGGCGAGACCCAGTACTTC. Amino acids: CASSLVPLAGGGETQYF. This chain joins TRBV5-8 and TRBJ2-5; 12 bases map to TRBD2. Germline values: CDR1 SGHTS, CDR2 YDEGEE. V trimming: 0 bases; J trimming: 5 bases; junction bases outside the gene matches: 8. The CDR3 sequence is 17 residues long.

The CDR3 bases are TGTGCCAGCAGCTTAGAAACCCCTTCTCCTAGCGGGAGCGTCTCCTACGAGCAGTACTTC. This encodes CASSLETPSPSGSVSYEQYF. V gene TRBV13 combines with J gene TRBJ2-7; 10 bases are a match to TRBD2. In germline, CDR1 is PRHDT, CDR2 FYEKMQ (reference sequence). CDR3 size: 20 residues. V shed 1 base, J shed 0 bases, and the junction held 15 bases outside the gene matches.

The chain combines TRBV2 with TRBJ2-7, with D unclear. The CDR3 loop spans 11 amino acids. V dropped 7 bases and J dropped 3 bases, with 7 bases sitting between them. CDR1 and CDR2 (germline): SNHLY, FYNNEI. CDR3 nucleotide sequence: TGTGCCAGCATAGACGGCTACGAGCAGTACTTC. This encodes CASIDGYEQYF. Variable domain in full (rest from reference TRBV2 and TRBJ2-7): EPEVTQTPSHQVTQMGQEVILRCVPISNHLYFYWYRQILGQKVEFLVSFYNNEISEKSEIFDDQFSVERPDGSNFTLKIRSTKLEDSAMYFCASIDGYEQYFGPGTRLTVT.